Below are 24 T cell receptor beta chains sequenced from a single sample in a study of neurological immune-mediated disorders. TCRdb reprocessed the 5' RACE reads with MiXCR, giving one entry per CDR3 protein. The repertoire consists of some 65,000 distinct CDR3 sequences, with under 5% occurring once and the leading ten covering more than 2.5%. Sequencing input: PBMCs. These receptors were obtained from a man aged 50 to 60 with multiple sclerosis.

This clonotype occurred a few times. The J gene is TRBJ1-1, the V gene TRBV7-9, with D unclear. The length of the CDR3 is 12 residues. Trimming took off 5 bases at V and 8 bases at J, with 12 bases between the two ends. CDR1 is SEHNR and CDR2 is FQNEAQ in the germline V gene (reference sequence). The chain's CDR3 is CASSPGRLEAFF. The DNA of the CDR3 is TGTGCCAGCAGCCCAGGACGGTTGGAAGCTTTCTTT.

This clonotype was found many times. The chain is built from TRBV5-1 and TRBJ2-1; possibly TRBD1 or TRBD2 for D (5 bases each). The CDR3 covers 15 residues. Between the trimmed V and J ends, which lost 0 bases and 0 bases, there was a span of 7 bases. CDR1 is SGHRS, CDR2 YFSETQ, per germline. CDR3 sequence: CASSLVGDSYNEQFF. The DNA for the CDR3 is TGCGCCAGCAGCTTGGTGGGGGACTCCTACAATGAGCAGTTCTTC.

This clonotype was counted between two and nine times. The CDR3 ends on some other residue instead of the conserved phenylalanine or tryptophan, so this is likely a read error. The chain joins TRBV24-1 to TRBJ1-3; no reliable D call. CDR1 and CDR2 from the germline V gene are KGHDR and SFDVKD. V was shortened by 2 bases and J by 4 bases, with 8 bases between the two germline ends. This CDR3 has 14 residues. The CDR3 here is CATSDSPTGNTIYN. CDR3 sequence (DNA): TGTGCCACCAGTGATTCGCCAACGGGAAACACCATATATAAT.

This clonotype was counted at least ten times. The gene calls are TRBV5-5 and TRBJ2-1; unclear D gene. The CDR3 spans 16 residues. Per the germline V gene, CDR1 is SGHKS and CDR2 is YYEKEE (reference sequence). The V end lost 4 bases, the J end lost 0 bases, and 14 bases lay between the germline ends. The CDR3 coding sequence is TGTGCCAGCAGCGTTGATTACCCGAGCTCCTACAATGAGCAGTTCTTC. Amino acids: CASSVDYPSSYNEQFF.

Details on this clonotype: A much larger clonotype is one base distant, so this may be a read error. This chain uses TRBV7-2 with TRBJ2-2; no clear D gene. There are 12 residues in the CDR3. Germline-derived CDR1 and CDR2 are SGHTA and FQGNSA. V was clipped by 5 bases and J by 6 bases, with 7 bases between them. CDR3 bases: TGTGCCAGCAGCCGAACCGCCGGGGAGCTGTTTTTT. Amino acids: CASSRTAGELFF.

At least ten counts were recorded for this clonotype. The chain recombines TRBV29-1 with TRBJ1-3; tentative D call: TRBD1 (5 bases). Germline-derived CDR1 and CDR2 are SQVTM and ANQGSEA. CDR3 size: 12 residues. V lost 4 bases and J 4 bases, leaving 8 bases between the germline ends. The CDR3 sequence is CSVGTRGNTIYF. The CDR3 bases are TGCAGCGTTGGGACAAGAGGAAACACCATATATTTT.

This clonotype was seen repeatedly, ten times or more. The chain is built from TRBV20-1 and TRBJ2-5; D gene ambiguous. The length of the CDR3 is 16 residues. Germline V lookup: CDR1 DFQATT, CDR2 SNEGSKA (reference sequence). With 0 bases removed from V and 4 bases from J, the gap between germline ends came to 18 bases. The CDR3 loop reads CSARDPFHVLRETQYF. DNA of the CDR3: TGCAGTGCTAGAGACCCCTTTCATGTTCTTCGAGAGACCCAGTACTTC.

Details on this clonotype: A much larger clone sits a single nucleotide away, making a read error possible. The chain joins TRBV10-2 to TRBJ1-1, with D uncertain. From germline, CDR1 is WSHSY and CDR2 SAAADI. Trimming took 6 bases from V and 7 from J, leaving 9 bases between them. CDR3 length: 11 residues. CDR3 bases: TGCGCCAGCAGCATCCTTGGTGAAGCTTTCTTT. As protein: CASSILGEAFF.

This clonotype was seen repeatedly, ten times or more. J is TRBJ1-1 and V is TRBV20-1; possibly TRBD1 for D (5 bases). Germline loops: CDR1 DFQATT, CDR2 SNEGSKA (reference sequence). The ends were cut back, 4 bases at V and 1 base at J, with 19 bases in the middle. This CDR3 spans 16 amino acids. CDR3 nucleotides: TGCAGTGCTAAACGCGGGGCCGGGACGGCGAACACTGAAGCTTTCTTT. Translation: CSAKRGAGTANTEAFF.

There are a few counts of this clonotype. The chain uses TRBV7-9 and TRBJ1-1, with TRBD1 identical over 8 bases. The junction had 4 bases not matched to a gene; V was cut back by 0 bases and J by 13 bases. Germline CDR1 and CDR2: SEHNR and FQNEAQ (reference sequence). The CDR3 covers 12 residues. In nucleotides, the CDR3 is TGTGCCAGCAGCTTAGCGGACAGGGCGGGTTTCTTT. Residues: CASSLADRAGFF.

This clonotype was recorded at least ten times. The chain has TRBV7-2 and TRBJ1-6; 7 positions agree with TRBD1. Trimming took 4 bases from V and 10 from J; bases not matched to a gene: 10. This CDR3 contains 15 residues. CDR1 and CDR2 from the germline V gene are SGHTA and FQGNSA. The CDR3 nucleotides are TGTGCCAGCAGCTGGGACAGTGAGGTCGGCTCACCCCTCCACTTT. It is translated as CASSWDSEVGSPLHF.

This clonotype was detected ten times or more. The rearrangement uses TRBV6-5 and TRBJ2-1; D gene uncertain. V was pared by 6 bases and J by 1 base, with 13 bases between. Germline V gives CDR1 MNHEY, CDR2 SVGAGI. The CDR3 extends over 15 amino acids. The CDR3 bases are TGTGCCAGCAGGTATGATCGAGGTTCCTACAATGAGCAGTTCTTC. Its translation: CASRYDRGSYNEQFF.

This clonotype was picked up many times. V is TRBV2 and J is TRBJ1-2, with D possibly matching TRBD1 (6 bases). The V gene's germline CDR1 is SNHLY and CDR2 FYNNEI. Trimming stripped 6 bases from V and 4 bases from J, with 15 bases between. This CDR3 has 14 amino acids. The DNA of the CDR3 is TGTGCCAGCAGGGAGGGGGGGTTGAGCTATGGCTACACCTTC. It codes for CASREGGLSYGYTF.

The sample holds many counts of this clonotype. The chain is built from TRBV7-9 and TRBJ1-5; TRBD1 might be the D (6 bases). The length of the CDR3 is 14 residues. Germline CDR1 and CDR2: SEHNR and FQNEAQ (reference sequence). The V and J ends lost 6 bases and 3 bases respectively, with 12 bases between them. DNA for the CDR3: TGTGCCAGCAGTTTTACAGGGAACAATCAGCCCCAGCATTTT. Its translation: CASSFTGNNQPQHF.

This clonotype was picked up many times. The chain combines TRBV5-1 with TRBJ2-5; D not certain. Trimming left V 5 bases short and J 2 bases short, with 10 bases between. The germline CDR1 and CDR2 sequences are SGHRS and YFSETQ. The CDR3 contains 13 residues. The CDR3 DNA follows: TGCGCCAGCAGACGGACGGCACAAGAGACCCAGTACTTC. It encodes CASRRTAQETQYF.

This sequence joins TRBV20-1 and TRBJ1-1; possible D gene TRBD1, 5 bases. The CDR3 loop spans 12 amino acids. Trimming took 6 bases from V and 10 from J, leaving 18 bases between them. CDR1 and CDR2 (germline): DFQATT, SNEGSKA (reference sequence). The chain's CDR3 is CSARASGLIAFF. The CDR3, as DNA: TGCAGTGCCAGGGCCTCGGGCCTTATAGCTTTCTTT.

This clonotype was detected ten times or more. The CDR3 DNA is TGTGCCAGCAGCGCATATGCCTCGGGGGAGACTGGGGCCAACGTCCTGACTTTC. The encoded protein is CASSAYASGETGANVLTF. The chain couples TRBV9 to TRBJ2-6; maybe TRBD2 (6 bases). The CDR3 loop spans 18 amino acids. Germline V lookup: CDR1 SGDLS, CDR2 YYNGEE. Trimming removed 3 bases from V and 2 bases from J, with 18 bases in between.

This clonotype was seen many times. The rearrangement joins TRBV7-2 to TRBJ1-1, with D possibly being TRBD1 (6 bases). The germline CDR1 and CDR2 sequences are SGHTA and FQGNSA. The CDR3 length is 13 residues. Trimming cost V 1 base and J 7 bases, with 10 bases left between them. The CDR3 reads CASSLGRGIEAFF. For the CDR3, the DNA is TGTGCCAGCAGCTTAGGCAGGGGTATTGAAGCTTTCTTT.

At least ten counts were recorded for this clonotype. The CDR3 sequence is CASSFSNYWDTEAFF. The CDR3, as DNA: TGTGCCAGCAGCTTTTCTAACTATTGGGACACTGAAGCTTTCTTT. This sequence joins TRBV5-6 and TRBJ1-1; no definite D call. The CDR3 totals 15 residues. Germline CDR1 and CDR2: SGHDT and YYEEEE. The V end was cut by 2 bases, the J end by 3 bases, with 14 bases between.

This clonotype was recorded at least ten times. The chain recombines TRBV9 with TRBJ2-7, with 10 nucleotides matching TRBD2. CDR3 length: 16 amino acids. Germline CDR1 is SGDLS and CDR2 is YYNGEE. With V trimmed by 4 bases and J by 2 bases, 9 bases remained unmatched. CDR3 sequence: CASSPTSGGGPYEQYV. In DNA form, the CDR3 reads TGTGCCAGCAGCCCCACCAGCGGGGGGGGCCCCTACGAGCAGTACGTC.

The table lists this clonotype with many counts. In DNA, the CDR3 is TGTGCCAGCAGCTTAGGCCCAGGGGTAGAGCAGTTCTTC. Residues: CASSLGPGVEQFF. The chain has TRBV7-2 and TRBJ2-1; a weak D match, TRBD1 (6 bases). Looked up from germline, CDR1 is SGHTA and CDR2 is FQGNSA. The CDR3 has 13 residues. V dropped 1 base and J dropped 10 bases, with 11 bases sitting between them.

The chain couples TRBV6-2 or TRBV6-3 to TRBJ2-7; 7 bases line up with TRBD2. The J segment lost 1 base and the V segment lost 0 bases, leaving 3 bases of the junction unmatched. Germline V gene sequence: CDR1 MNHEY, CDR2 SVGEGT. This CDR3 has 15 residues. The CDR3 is CASSYSIGGSYEQYF. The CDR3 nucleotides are TGTGCCAGCAGTTACTCGATCGGGGGGTCCTACGAGCAGTACTTC.

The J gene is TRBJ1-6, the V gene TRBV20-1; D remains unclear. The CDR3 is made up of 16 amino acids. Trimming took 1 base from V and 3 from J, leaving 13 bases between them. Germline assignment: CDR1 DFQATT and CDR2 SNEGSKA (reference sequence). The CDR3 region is CSARATGPNYNSPLHF. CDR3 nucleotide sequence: TGCAGTGCTAGAGCGACGGGTCCCAACTATAATTCACCCCTCCACTTT.

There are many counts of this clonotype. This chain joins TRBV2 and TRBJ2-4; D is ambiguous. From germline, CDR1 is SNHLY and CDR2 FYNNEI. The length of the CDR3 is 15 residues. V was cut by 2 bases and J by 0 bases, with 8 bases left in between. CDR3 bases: TGTGCCAGCAGTGAATCCATAATAGCCAAAAACATTCAGTACTTC. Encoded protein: CASSESIIAKNIQYF.